Following are 25 T cell receptor beta chains from one sample sequenced in a study of T cells in Graves' hyperthyroidism and ophthalmopathy. RNA transcripts provided the source from which TCR beta CDR3 regions were amplified. The HTBI primer set was used in a first-round RT-PCR of the TCR CDR3. TCRdb reprocessed the multiplex PCR reads via MiXCR and lists one record per CDR3 protein. The sample yields about 640,000 distinct CDR3 sequences, under 25% seen once. Sequences were obtained from blood. Receptors originate from a young man with Graves' ophthalmopathy.

This chain joins TRBV4-2 and TRBJ2-1, with 10 positions matching TRBD2. With 3 bases clipped from V and 8 bases from J, the junction kept 7 bases outside the gene matches. CDR1 and CDR2 from the germline V gene are LGHNA and YNFKEQ. The CDR3 covers 15 residues. CDR3: CASSHGAGGPDEQFF. DNA of the CDR3: TGTGCCAGCAGCCATGGAGCGGGAGGGCCCGATGAGCAGTTCTTC.

A single count supports this clonotype. A much larger clone lies a single base off, so this may be a read error. The chain carries TRBV11-2 and TRBJ2-5, with 8 positions matching TRBD2. The junction had 8 bases not matched to a gene; V was cut back by 7 bases and J by 4 bases. This CDR3 has 14 residues. Germline V gene data show CDR1 as SGHAT and CDR2 as FQNNGV. DNA for the CDR3: TGTGCCAGCAACAGCGGGAGCCGTCCAGAGACCCAGTACTTC. The encoded protein is CASNSGSRPETQYF. Based on the CDR3 plus reference TRBV11-2 and TRBJ2-5, the full variable domain is EAGVAQSPRYKIIEKRQSVAFWCNPISGHATLYWYQQILGQGPKLLIQFQNNGVVDDSQLPKDRFSAERLKGVDSTLKIQPAKLEDSAVYLCASNSGSRPETQYFGPGTRLLVL.

The J gene is TRBJ2-5, the V gene TRBV10-3; no clear D gene. This CDR3 has 14 amino acids. V lost 0 bases and J lost 3, with 8 bases in between. CDR1 ENHRY and CDR2 SYGVKD come from the germline V gene. The chain's CDR3 is CAISESSPEETQYF. Here the CDR3 DNA reads TGTGCCATCAGTGAGTCTTCCCCTGAAGAGACCCAGTACTTC.

This clonotype was found a few times. A much larger clone lies one base from this, so it may be a read error. CDR3 protein: CASSYGPDTEAFF. CDR3 DNA: TGTGCCAGCAGTTACGGCCCGGACACTGAAGCTTTCTTT. This chain links TRBV6-5 with TRBJ1-1; D is uncertain. CDR1 and CDR2 (germline): MNHEY, SVGAGI. V lost 2 bases, J lost 3 bases, and 7 bases lay in between. The CDR3 consists of 13 residues.

The table lists this clonotype with a few counts. The chain links TRBV12-3 or TRBV12-4 to TRBJ1-3; D is ambiguous. The length of the CDR3 is 14 residues. Between the trimmed V and J ends, which lost 8 bases and 4 bases, there was a span of 15 bases. DNA of the CDR3: TGTGCCAGCCGGATAACAAGCGAGGGAAACACCATATATTTT. Translation: CASRITSEGNTIYF.

This clonotype has ten or more counts. This chain links TRBV7-9 with TRBJ2-5, with D possibly matching TRBD2 (5 bases). The ends were cut back, 3 bases at V and 1 base at J, with 9 bases in the middle. CDR1 is SEHNR and CDR2 is FQNEAQ in the germline V gene (reference sequence). This CDR3 has 14 residues. Here the CDR3 DNA reads TGTGCCAGCAGCTTTACTAGTGTCCAAGAGACCCAGTACTTC. It codes for CASSFTSVQETQYF.

The table lists this clonotype with a few counts. The chain uses TRBV20-1 and TRBJ1-1; tentatively, D is TRBD1 (5 bases). The ends were cut back, 1 base at V and 1 base at J, with 10 bases in the middle. CDR3 length: 14 amino acids. Germline V gene sequence: CDR1 DFQATT, CDR2 SNEGSKA (reference sequence). Here the CDR3 reads CSARVGHSNTEAFF. DNA of the CDR3: TGCAGTGCTAGAGTCGGACATTCGAACACTGAAGCTTTCTTT.

This rearrangement joins TRBV2 to TRBJ2-7, with no clear D. Germline loops: CDR1 SNHLY, CDR2 FYNNEI. V lost 5 bases and J 3 bases, leaving 11 bases between the germline ends. This CDR3 spans 13 amino acids. CDR3 region: CASSTRRSYEQYF. CDR3 nucleotides: TGTGCCAGCAGTACCCGCCGCAGCTACGAGCAGTACTTC.

About this clonotype itself: This may come from a read error, since a much larger clone is one base off. The chain employs TRBV15 and TRBJ2-3, with no clear D. From germline, CDR1 is LNHNV and CDR2 YYDKDF (reference sequence). CDR3 length: 13 amino acids. DNA of the CDR3: TGTGCCACCAGCAGACCCCCCAGAGATGCGCAGTATTTT. Amino acid sequence: CATSRPPRDAQYF.

The chain carries TRBV6-2 or TRBV6-3 and TRBJ1-6; no clear D. Germline V gene lookup returns CDR1 MNHEY and CDR2 SVGEGT. The CDR3 has 14 residues. Trimming stripped 2 bases from V and 7 bases from J, with 9 bases between. Here the CDR3 reads CASSYEQINSPLHF. As DNA, the CDR3 is TGTGCCAGCAGTTACGAACAGATAAATTCACCCCTCCACTTT.

The chain couples TRBV27 to TRBJ2-1; the match to TRBD2 covers 14 bases. The V gene end was trimmed by 5 bases and the J gene end by 7 bases; junction bases not matched to a gene: 10. The CDR3 loop spans 17 amino acids. Germline V gene data show CDR1 as MNHEY and CDR2 as SMNVEV (reference sequence). The CDR3 loop is CASSQTSGRAGVNEQFF. CDR3 in DNA: TGTGCCAGCAGTCAGACTAGCGGGAGGGCCGGGGTGAATGAGCAGTTCTTC.

The rearrangement uses TRBV4-2 and TRBJ2-7, with 8 nucleotides matching TRBD2. The junction had 13 bases not matched to a gene; V was cut back by 0 bases and J by 6 bases. Germline CDR1 reads LGHNA; CDR2 reads YNFKEQ. The CDR3 totals 17 residues. The CDR3 sequence is CASSQESRSGSLREQYF. Here the CDR3 DNA reads TGTGCCAGCAGCCAAGAATCAAGGAGCGGGAGTCTTCGCGAGCAGTACTTC.

This clonotype was seen ten or more times. The rearrangement uses TRBV2 and TRBJ1-5; 10 nucleotides line up with TRBD1. CDR1 is SNHLY, CDR2 FYNNEI, per germline. Trimming took 4 bases from V and 4 from J; bases not matched to a gene: 4. The CDR3 totals 15 residues. CDR3: CASSGQGALNQPQHF. The CDR3 DNA reads TGTGCCAGCAGTGGACAGGGGGCGCTTAATCAGCCCCAGCATTTT. Complete variable domain (other parts from reference TRBV2 and TRBJ1-5): EPEVTQTPSHQVTQMGQEVILRCVPISNHLYFYWYRQILGQKVEFLVSFYNNEISEKSEIFDDQFSVERPDGSNFTLKIRSTKLEDSAMYFCASSGQGALNQPQHFGDGTRLSIL.

The chain couples TRBV20-1 to TRBJ2-7; TRBD1 might be the D (6 bases). This CDR3 region has 14 residues. The V and J ends lost 0 bases and 0 bases respectively, with 9 bases between them. Germline V gives CDR1 DFQATT, CDR2 SNEGSKA (reference sequence). Written as DNA, the CDR3 is TGCAGTGCTAGAGATAGGGGGTTCTCCTACGAGCAGTACTTC. It yields the protein CSARDRGFSYEQYF.

V usage is TRBV13 and J usage is TRBJ2-2; no firm D call. The CDR3 is 14 amino acids. Germline CDR1 is PRHDT and CDR2 is FYEKMQ (reference sequence). With 1 base removed from V and 4 bases from J, the gap between germline ends came to 7 bases. CDR3 protein: CASSLAPSTGELFF. As DNA, the CDR3 is TGTGCCAGCAGCTTAGCTCCTAGCACCGGGGAGCTGTTTTTT.

V gene TRBV5-8 combines with J gene TRBJ2-3; the match to TRBD2 covers 8 bases. The V gene end was trimmed by 4 bases and the J gene end by 5 bases; junction bases not matched to a gene: 18. The CDR3 totals 18 residues. The V gene's germline CDR1 is SGHTS and CDR2 YDEGEE. The CDR3 DNA follows: TGTGCCAGCAGCGCCGTAGCGGGAACCACCCCTGGTGGAGATACGCAGTATTTT. It codes for CASSAVAGTTPGGDTQYF.

This clonotype was seen only a few times. The CDR3 is CASTPSLGGVIEFF. CDR3 sequence (DNA): TGTGCCAGCACCCCATCCCTTGGAGGGGTCATAGAGTTCTTC. The chain employs TRBV28 and TRBJ2-1, with D perhaps matching TRBD2 (6 bases). The germline gives CDR1 MDHEN, CDR2 SYDVKM. CDR3 length: 14 amino acids. V lost 7 bases, J lost 14 bases, and 24 bases lay in between.

This clonotype was counted at least ten times. The rearrangement links TRBV6-6 to TRBJ2-5, with D possibly TRBD2 on 5 matching bases. V gave up 0 bases and J gave up 2 bases, with 13 bases separating them. Germline V gene lookup returns CDR1 MNHNY and CDR2 SVGAGI (reference sequence). The CDR3 sequence is 16 residues long. CDR3 sequence: CASSYSLFGIQETQYF. CDR3 nucleotide sequence: TGTGCCAGCAGTTACTCTTTGTTCGGGATTCAAGAGACCCAGTACTTC.

This chain connects TRBV7-3 to TRBJ2-1; D perhaps matches TRBD2 (6 bases). Trimming took off 1 base at V and 7 bases at J, with 17 bases between the two ends. Per the germline V gene, CDR1 is SGHTA and CDR2 is FQGTGA. This CDR3 contains 16 residues. Here the CDR3 DNA reads TGTGCCAGCAGCTTAAATTCCGGGGAGGATGTTAATGAGCAGTTCTTC. Protein sequence: CASSLNSGEDVNEQFF.

J is TRBJ1-3 and V is TRBV20-1, with D hard to call. This CDR3 is built from 14 residues. Germline CDR1 reads DFQATT; CDR2 reads SNEGSKA (reference sequence). The V end was cut by 6 bases, the J end by 0 bases, with 12 bases between. CDR3 nucleotide sequence: TGCAGTGCCCCTGAGAGGAGCTCTGGAAACACCATATATTTT. Its translation: CSAPERSSGNTIYF.

This clonotype occurred a few times. The chain links TRBV5-1 to TRBJ2-3; 10 bases are a match to TRBD1. CDR1 SGHRS and CDR2 YFSETQ come from the germline V gene. The trim removed 6 bases at V and 0 bases at J, leaving 4 bases unmatched. This CDR3 contains 15 residues. CDR3 loop: CASMGTGDSTDTQYF. DNA of the CDR3: TGCGCCAGCATGGGGACAGGGGATAGCACAGATACGCAGTATTTT.

Only a few counts were recorded for this clonotype. V gene TRBV6-1 combines with J gene TRBJ2-5, with 11 bases identical to TRBD2. This CDR3 region has 16 residues. Germline V gene data show CDR1 as MNHNS and CDR2 as SASEGT. Losses at the gene ends were 6 bases for V and 5 bases for J; bases not matched to a gene: 11. The CDR3 DNA reads TGTGCCAGCAGACCAACCCCGGGACTAGCGGAGGAGACCCAGTACTTC. It codes for CASRPTPGLAEETQYF.

Details on this clonotype: A read error may explain this, as a much larger clone is one base away. This chain connects TRBV9 to TRBJ2-3; D not resolved. CDR3 length equals 12 residues. Germline lookup yields CDR1 SGDLS and CDR2 YYNGEE. With 2 bases removed from V and 2 bases from J, the gap between germline ends came to 3 bases. CDR3: CASSVLTDTQYF. DNA for the CDR3: TGTGCCAGCAGCGTCCTCACAGATACGCAGTATTTT.

J is TRBJ1-1 and V is TRBV12-3 or TRBV12-4; TRBD1 is a possible D gene (5 bases). CDR3 size: 14 residues. Trimming stripped 5 bases from V and 1 base from J, with 11 bases between. The CDR3 protein is CASSPRQRNTEAFF. The CDR3 bases are TGTGCCAGCAGTCCGCGACAGAGGAACACTGAAGCTTTCTTT.

V usage is TRBV15 and J usage is TRBJ2-7, with 13 nucleotides matching TRBD2. CDR1 LNHNV and CDR2 YYDKDF come from the germline V gene (reference sequence). CDR3 length: 15 residues. After removal of 4 bases from V and 6 bases from J, the junction contained 6 bases not matched to a gene. The CDR3 region is CATSITSGRAAEQYF. The CDR3 DNA reads as TGTGCCACCAGCATAACTAGCGGGAGGGCCGCCGAGCAGTACTTC.